This TCR beta chain was sequenced in a study of identical twins. Study-level points and caveats: Modelling underestimated the level of out-of-frame TCR alpha sharing observed in monozygotic twins. Out-of-frame alpha sequences that twins shared showed excess low generation probability.

Healthy Caucasians alone served as donors. Germline V CDR1 and CDR2: ENHRY, SYGVKD. The CDR3 has 12 residues. Trimming took off 3 bases at V and 7 bases at J, with 9 bases between the two ends. TCRdb reprocessed the 5' RACE reads with MiXCR, giving one entry per CDR3 protein. The data contain approximately 1.8 million distinct CDR3 sequences, around a third of them seen just once; the ten biggest clones take up 0.25% to 0.3%. This clonotype has more than one count but fewer than ten. What it binds is unknown. The chain recombines TRBV10-3 with TRBJ1-2, with D possibly being TRBD1 (5 bases). This TCR derives from a newborn girl in good health. The sample consisted of cord blood. The CDR3 loop reads CAISDRVGGYTF. For the CDR3, the DNA is TGTGCCATCAGTGACAGGGTGGGTGGCTACACCTTC.